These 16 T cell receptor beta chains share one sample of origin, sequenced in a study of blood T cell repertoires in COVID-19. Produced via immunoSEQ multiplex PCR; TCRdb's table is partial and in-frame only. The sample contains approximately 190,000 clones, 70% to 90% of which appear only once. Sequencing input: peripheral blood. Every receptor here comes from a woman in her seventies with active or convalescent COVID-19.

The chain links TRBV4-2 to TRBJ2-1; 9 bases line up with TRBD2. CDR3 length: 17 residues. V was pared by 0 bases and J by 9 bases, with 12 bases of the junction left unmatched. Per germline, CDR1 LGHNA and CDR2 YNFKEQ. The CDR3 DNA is TGTGCCAGCAGCCAAGACCCGACTAGCGGCTCCGTCGGTGAGCAGTTCTTC. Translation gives CASSQDPTSGSVGEQFF.

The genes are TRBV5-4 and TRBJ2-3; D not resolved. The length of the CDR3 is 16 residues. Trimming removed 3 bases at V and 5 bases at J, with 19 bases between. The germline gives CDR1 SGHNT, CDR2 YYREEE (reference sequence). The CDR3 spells CASSSGAGTTLDTQYF. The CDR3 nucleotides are TGTGCCAGCAGCTCTGGTGCAGGAACCACTTTAGATACGCAGTATTTT.

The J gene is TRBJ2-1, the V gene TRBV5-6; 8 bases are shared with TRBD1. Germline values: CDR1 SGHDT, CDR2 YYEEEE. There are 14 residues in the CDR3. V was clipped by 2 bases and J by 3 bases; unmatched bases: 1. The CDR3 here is CASSLGQGYNEQFF. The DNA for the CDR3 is TGTGCCAGCAGCTTAGGACAGGGCTACAATGAGCAGTTCTTC.

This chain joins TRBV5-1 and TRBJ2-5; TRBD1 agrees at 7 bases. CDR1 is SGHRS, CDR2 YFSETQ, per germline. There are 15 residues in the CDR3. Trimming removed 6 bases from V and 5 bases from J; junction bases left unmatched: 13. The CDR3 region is CASTKTGPQMETQYF. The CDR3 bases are TGCGCCAGCACCAAGACAGGGCCCCAGATGGAGACCCAGTACTTC.

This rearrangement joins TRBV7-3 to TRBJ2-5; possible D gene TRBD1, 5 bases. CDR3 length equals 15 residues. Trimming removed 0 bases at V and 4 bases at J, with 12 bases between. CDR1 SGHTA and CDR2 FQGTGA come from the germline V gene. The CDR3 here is CASSLTGRVSETQYF. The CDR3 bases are TGTGCCAGCAGCTTAACGGGCAGGGTTTCAGAGACCCAGTACTTC.

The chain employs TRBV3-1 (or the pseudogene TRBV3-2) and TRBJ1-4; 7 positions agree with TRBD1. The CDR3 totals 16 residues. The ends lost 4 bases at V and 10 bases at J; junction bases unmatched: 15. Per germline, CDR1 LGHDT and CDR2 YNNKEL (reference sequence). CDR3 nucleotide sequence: TGTGCCAGCAGCCGGTCACCTTCACAGGGGTATGGAAAACTGTTTTTT. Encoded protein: CASSRSPSQGYGKLFF.

CDR3 DNA: TGCGCCAGCAGCTTGTTATGGACTAGCGACAACGGGGAGCAGTTCTTC. It specifies CASSLLWTSDNGEQFF. The chain is built from TRBV5-1 and TRBJ2-1, with 9 bases fitting TRBD2. Trimming cost V 1 base and J 10 bases; bases outside gene matches: 12. Germline V gene data show CDR1 as SGHRS and CDR2 as YFSETQ. The CDR3 extends over 16 amino acids.

The DNA for the CDR3 is TGCAGCGTTGACAGGGGCTATGGCTACACCTTC. This encodes CSVDRGYGYTF. The V gene is TRBV29-1, the J gene TRBJ1-2; D perhaps matches TRBD1 (6 bases). The CDR3 has 11 amino acids. Germline V gene data show CDR1 as SQVTM and CDR2 as ANQGSEA. Trimming took 3 bases from V and 4 from J, leaving 6 bases between them.

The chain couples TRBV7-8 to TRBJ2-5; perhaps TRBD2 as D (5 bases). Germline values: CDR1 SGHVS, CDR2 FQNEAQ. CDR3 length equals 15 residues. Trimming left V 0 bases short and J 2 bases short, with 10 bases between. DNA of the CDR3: TGTGCCAGCAGCTTAGCGCAGACTAAACAAGAGACCCAGTACTTC. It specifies CASSLAQTKQETQYF.

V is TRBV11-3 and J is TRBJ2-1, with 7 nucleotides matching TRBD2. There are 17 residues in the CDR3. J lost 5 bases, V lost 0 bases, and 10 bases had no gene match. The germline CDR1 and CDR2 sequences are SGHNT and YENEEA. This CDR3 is CASSLDGSREPNNEQFF. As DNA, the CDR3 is TGTGCCAGCAGCTTAGATGGTTCGCGGGAGCCAAACAATGAGCAGTTCTTC.

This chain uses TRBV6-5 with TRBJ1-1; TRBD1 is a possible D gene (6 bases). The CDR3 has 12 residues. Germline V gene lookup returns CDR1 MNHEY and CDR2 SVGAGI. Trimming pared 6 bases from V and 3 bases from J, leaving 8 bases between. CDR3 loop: CASRQGYTEAFF. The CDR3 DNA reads TGTGCCAGCAGACAGGGCTACACTGAAGCTTTCTTT.

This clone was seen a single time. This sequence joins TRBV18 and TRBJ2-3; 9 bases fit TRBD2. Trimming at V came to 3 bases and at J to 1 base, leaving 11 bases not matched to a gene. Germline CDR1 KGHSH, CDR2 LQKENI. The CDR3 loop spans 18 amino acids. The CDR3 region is CASSPLPRTSVRTDTQYF. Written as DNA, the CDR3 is TGTGCCAGCTCACCGCTCCCCAGGACTAGCGTCCGCACAGATACGCAGTATTTT. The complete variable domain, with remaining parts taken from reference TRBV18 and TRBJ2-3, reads NAGVMQNPRHLVRRRGQEARLRCSPMKGHSHVYWYRQLPEEGLKFMVYLQKENIIDESGMPKERFSAEFPKEGPSILRIQQVVRGDSAAYFCASSPLPRTSVRTDTQYFGPGTRLTVL.

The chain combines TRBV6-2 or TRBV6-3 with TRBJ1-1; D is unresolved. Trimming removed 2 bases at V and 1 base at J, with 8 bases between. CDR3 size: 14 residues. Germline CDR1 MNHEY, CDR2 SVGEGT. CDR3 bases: TGTGCCAGCAGTTACATATTTAGGAACACTGAAGCTTTCTTT. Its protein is CASSYIFRNTEAFF.

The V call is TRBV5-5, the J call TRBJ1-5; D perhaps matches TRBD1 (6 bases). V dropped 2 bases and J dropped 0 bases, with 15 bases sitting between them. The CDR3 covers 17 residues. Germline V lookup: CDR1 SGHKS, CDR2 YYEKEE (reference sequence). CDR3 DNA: TGTGCCAGCAGCTTTCGTACAGGGCTCAATAGCAATCAGCCCCAGCATTTT. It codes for CASSFRTGLNSNQPQHF.

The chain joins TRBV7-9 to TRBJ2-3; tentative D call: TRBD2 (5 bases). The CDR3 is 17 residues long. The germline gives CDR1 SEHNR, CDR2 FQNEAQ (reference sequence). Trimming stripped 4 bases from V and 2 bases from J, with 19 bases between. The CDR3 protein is CASSSPATGRYTDTQYF. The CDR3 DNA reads TGTGCCAGCAGCTCACCCGCCACGGGAAGGTACACAGATACGCAGTATTTT.

The CDR3 bases are TGTGCCAGCAGCTCCGGGTCGAACACTGAAGCTTTCTTT. Protein product: CASSSGSNTEAFF. This chain joins TRBV5-4 and TRBJ1-1; D remains unclear. CDR1 and CDR2 from the germline V gene are SGHNT and YYREEE (reference sequence). Trimming pared 3 bases from V and 1 base from J, leaving 7 bases between. The CDR3 loop spans 13 amino acids.